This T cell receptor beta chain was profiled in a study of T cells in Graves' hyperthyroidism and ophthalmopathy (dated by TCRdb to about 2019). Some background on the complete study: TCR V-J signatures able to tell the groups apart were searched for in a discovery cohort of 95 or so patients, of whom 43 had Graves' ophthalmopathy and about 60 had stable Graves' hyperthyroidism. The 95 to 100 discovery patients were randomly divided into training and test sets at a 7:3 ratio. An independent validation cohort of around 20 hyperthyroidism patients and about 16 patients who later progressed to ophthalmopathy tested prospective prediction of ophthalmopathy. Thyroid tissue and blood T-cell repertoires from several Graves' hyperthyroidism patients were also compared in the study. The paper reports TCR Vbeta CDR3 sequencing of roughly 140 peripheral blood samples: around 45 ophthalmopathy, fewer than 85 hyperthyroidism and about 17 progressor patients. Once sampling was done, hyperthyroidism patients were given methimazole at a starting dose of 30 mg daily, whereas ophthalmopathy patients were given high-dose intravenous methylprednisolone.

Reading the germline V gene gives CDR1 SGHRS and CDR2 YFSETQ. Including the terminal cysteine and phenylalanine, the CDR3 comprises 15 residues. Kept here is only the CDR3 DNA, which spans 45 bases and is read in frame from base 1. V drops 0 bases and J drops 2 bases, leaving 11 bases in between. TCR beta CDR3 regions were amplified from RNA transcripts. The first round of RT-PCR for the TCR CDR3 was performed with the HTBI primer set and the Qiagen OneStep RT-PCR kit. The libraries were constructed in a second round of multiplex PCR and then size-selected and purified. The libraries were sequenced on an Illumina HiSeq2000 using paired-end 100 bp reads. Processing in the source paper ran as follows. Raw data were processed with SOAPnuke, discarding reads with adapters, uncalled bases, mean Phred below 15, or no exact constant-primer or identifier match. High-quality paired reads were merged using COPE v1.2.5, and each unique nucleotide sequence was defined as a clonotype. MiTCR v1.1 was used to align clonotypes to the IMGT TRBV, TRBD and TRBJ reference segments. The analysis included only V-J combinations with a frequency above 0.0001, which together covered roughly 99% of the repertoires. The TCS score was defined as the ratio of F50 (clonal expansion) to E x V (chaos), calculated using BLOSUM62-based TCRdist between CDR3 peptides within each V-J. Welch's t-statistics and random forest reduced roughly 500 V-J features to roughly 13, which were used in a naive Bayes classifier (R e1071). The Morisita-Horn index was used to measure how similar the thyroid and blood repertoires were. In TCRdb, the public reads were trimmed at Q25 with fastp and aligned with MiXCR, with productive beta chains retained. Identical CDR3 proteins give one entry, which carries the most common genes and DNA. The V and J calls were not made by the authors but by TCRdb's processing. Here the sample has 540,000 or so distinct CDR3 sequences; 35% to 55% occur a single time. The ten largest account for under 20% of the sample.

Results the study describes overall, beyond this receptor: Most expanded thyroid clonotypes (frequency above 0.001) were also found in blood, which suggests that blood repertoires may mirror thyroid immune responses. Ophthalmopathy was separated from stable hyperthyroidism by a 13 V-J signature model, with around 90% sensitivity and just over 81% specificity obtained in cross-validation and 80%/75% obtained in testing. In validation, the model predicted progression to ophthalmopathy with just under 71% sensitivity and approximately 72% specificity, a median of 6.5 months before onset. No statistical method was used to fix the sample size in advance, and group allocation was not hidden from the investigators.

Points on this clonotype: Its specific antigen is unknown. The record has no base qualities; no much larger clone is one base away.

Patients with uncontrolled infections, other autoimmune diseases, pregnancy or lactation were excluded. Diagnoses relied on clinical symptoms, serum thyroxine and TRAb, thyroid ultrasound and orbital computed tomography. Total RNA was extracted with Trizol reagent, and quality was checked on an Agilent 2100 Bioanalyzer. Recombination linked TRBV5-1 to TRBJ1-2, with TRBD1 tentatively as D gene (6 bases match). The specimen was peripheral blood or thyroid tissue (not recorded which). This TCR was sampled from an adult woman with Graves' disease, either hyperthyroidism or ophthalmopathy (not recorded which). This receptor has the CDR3 CASSLAQDRNYGYTF. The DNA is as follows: TGCGCCAGCAGCTTGGCTCAGGACAGAAACTATGGCTACACCTTC. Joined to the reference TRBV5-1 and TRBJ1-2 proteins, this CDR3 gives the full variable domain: KAGVTQTPRYLIKTRGQQVTLSCSPISGHRSVSWYQQTPGQGLQFLFEYFSETQRNKGNFPGRFSGRQFSNSRSEMNVSTLELGDSALYLCASSLAQDRNYGYTFGSGTRLTVV.